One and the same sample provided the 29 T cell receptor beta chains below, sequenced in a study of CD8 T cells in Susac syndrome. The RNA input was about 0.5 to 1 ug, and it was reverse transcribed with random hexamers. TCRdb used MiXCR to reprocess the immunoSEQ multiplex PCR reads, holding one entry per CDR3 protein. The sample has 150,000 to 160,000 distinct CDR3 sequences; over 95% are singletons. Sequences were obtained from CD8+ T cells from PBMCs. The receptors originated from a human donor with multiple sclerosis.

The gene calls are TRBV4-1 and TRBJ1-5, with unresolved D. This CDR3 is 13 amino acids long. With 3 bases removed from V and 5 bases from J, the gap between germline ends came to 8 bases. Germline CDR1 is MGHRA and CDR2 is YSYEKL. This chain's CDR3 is CASSQRLDQPQHF. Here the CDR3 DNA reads TGCGCCAGCAGCCAGAGGCTGGATCAGCCCCAGCATTTT.

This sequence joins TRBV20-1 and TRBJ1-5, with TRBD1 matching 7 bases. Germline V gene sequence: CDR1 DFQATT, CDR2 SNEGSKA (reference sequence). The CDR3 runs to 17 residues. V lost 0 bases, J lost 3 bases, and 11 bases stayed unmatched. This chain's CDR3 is CSARDEGGRGFNQPQHF. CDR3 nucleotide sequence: TGCAGTGCTAGAGATGAGGGTGGCAGGGGGTTCAATCAGCCCCAGCATTTT.

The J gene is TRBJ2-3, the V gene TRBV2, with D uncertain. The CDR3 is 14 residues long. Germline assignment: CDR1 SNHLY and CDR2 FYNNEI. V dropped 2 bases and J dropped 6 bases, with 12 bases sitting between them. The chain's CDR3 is CASSETAWADTQYF. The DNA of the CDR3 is TGTGCCAGCAGTGAAACGGCGTGGGCGGATACGCAGTATTTT.

The CDR3 region has the DNA TGTGCCAGCAGCCAGACAGGGGGCACCCCTGAAGCTTTCTTT. It specifies CASSQTGGTPEAFF. J is TRBJ1-1 and V is TRBV13; TRBD1 matches at 10 bases. This CDR3 comprises 14 residues. Trimming removed 5 bases from V and 6 bases from J; junction bases left unmatched: 6. The germline CDR1 and CDR2 sequences are PRHDT and FYEKMQ (reference sequence).

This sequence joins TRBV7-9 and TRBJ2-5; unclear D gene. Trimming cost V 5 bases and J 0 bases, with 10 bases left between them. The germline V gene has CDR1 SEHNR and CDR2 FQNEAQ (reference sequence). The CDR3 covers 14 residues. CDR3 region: CASSSTIDQETQYF. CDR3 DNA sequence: TGTGCCAGCAGCAGTACAATAGACCAAGAGACCCAGTACTTC.

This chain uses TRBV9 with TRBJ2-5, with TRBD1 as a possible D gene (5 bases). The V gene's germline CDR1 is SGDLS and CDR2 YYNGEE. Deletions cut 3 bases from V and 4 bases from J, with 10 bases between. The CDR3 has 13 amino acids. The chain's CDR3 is CASSGLQGETQYF. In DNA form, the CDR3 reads TGTGCCAGCAGCGGCCTCCAGGGAGAGACCCAGTACTTC.

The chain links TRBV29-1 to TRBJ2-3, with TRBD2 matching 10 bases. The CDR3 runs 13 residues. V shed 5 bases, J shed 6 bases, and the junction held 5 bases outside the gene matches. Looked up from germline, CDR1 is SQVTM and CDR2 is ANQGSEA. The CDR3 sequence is CSVSGGALDTQYF. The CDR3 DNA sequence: TGCAGCGTTAGCGGGGGGGCGTTGGATACGCAGTATTTT.

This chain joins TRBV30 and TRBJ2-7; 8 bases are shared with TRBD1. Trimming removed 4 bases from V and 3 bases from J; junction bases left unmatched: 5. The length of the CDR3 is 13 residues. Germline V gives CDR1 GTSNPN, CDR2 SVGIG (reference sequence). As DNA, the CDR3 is TGTGCCTGGACCCCAGGACAGGGCTACGAGCAGTACGTC. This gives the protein CAWTPGQGYEQYV.

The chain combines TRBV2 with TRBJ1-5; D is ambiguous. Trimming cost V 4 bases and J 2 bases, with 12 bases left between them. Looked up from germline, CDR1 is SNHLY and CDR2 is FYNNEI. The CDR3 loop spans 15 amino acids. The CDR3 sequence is CASSAAGIGNQPQHF. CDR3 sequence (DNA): TGTGCCAGCAGTGCAGCTGGAATTGGCAATCAGCCCCAGCATTTT.

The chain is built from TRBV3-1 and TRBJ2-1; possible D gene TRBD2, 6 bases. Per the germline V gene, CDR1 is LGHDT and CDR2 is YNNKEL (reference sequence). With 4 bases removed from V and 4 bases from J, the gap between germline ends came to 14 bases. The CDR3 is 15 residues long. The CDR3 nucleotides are TGTGCCAGCAGCCCGGGCGGGGATCCTTACAATGAGCAGTTCTTC. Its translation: CASSPGGDPYNEQFF.

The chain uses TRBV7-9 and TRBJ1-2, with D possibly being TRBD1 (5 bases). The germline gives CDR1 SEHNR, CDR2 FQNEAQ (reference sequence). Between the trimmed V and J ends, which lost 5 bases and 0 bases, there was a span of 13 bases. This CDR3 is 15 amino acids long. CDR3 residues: CASSNVTTANYGYTF. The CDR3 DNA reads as TGTGCCAGCAGCAACGTCACGACAGCTAACTATGGCTACACCTTC.

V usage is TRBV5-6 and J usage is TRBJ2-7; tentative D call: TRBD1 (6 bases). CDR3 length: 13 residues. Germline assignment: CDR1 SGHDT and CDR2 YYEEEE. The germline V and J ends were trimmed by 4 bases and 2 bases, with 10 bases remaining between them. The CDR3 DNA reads TGTGCCAGCAGCCCGGGACAAACCTACGAGCAGTACGTC. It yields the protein CASSPGQTYEQYV.

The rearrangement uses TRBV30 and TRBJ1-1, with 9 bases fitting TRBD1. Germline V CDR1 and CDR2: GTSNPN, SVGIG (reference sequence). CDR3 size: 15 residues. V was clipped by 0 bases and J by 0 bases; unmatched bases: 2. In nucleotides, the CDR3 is TGTGCCTGGAGTGTCGGGACAGGGCTGAACACTGAAGCTTTCTTT. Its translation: CAWSVGTGLNTEAFF.

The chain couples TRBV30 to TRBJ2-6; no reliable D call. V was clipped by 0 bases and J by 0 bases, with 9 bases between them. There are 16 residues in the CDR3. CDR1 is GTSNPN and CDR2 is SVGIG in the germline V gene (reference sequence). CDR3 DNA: TGTGCCTGGAGTGTAGGGAATCCCTCTGGGGCCAACGTCCTGACTTTC. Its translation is CAWSVGNPSGANVLTF.

CDR3 protein: CASSYPGQGANEQFF. CDR3 coding DNA: TGTGCCAGCAGTTACCCGGGACAGGGGGCCAATGAGCAGTTCTTC. The V gene is TRBV6-6, the J gene TRBJ2-1; 12 bases align to TRBD1. The junction had 2 bases not matched to a gene; V was cut back by 2 bases and J by 6 bases. The CDR3 has 15 amino acids. The germline V gene encodes CDR1 MNHNY and CDR2 SVGAGI (reference sequence).

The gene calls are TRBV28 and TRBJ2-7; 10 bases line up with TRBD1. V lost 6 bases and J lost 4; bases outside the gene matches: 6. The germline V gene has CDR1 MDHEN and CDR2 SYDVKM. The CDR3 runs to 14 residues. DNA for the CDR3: TGTGCCAGCAGCGGACAGGGGGGGTTGTACGAGCAGTACGTC. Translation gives CASSGQGGLYEQYV.

The chain's CDR3 is CSARDVGVLLHF. In nucleotides, the CDR3 is TGCAGTGCTAGGGATGTTGGGGTCCTTCTCCACTTT. The chain combines TRBV20-1 with TRBJ1-6; unclear D gene. The V gene lost 3 bases and the J gene lost 16 bases, with 16 bases spanning the gap. The CDR3 totals 12 residues. Germline CDR1 is DFQATT and CDR2 is SNEGSKA (reference sequence).

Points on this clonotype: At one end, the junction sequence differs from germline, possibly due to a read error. CDR3 coding DNA: TGTGCCAGCAGTTCAGGCCTGGGCGGGCTCTTC. Amino acids: CASSSGLGGLF. The rearrangement joins TRBV12-3 or TRBV12-4 to TRBJ2-1, with D perhaps matching TRBD2 (5 bases). There are 11 residues in the CDR3.

The CDR3 is CASSPPPSGALYNEQFF. In DNA, the CDR3 is TGTGCCAGCAGCCCCCCGCCCTCGGGGGCCCTCTACAATGAGCAGTTCTTC. This rearrangement joins TRBV14 to TRBJ2-1, with D perhaps TRBD1 or TRBD2 (6 bases each). This CDR3 has 17 residues. V was trimmed by 4 bases and J by 3 bases, leaving 19 bases between them. Per the germline V gene, CDR1 is SGHDN and CDR2 is FVKESK.

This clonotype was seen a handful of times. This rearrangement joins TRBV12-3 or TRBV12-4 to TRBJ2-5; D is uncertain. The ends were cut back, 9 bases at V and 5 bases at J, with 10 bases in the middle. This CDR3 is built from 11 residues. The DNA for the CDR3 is TGTGCCAGTTCACATGGGGAGACCCAGTACTTC. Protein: CASSHGETQYF.

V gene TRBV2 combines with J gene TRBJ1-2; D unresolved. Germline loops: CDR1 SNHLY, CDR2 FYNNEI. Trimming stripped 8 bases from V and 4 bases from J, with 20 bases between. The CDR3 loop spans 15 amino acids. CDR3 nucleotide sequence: TGTGCCAGCGGACCCACCCGAGACGGACCCTATGGCTACACCTTC. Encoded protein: CASGPTRDGPYGYTF.

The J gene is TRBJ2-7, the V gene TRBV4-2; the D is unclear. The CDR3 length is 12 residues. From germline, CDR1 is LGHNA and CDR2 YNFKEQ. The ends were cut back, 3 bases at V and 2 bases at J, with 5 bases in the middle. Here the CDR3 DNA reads TGTGCCAGCAGCCATGATCCCTACGAGCAGTACTTC. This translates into CASSHDPYEQYF.

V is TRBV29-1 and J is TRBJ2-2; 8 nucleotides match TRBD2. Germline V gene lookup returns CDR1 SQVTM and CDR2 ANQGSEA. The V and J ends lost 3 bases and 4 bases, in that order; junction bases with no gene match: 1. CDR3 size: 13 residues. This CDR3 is CSVEGLGTGELFF. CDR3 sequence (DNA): TGCAGCGTTGAGGGACTAGGCACCGGGGAGCTGTTTTTT.

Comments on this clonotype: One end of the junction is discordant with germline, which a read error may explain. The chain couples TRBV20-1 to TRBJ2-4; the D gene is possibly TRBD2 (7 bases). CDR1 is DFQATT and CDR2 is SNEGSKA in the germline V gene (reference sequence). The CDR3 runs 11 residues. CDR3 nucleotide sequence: TGCAGCGCTAGGGAGGGGGACATTCAGTACTTC. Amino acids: CSAREGDIQYF.

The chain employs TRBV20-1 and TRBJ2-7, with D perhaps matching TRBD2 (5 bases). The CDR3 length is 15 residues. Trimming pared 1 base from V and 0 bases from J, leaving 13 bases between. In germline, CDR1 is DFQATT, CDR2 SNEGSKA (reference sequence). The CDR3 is CSARVPVGDSYEQYV. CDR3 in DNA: TGCAGTGCTAGAGTACCCGTCGGGGACTCCTACGAGCAGTACGTC.

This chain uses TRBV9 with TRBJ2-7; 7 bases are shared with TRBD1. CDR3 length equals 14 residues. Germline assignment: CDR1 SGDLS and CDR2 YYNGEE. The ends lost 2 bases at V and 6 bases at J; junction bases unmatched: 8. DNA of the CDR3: TGTGCCAGCAGCGTTTCCGGATCAGGGGGCGAGCAGTACTTC. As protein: CASSVSGSGGEQYF.

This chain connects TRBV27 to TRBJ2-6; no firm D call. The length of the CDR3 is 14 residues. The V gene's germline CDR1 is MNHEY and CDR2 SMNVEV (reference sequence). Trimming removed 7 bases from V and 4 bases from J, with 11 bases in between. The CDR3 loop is CASTTMGGANVLTF. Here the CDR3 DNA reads TGTGCCAGCACCACTATGGGGGGGGCCAACGTCCTGACTTTC. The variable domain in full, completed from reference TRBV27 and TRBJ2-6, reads EAQVTQNPRYLITVTGKKLTVTCSQNMNHEYMSWYRQDPGLGLRQIYYSMNVEVTDKGDVPEGYKVSRKEKRNFPLILESPSPNQTSLYFCASTTMGGANVLTFGAGSRLTVL.

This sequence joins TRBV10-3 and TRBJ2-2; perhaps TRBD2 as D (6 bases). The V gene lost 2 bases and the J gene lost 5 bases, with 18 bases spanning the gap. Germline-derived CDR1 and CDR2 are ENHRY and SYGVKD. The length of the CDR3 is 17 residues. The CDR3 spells CAISEGRRPTGTGELFF. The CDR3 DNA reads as TGTGCCATCAGTGAGGGGAGGAGACCAACGGGGACCGGGGAGCTGTTTTTT.

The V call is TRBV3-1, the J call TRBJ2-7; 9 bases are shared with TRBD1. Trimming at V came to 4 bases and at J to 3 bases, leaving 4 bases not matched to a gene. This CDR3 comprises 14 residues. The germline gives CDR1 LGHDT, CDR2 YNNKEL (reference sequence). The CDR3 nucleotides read TGTGCCAGCAGCCCGGGACAGGGAAACTACGAGCAGTACGTC. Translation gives CASSPGQGNYEQYV.